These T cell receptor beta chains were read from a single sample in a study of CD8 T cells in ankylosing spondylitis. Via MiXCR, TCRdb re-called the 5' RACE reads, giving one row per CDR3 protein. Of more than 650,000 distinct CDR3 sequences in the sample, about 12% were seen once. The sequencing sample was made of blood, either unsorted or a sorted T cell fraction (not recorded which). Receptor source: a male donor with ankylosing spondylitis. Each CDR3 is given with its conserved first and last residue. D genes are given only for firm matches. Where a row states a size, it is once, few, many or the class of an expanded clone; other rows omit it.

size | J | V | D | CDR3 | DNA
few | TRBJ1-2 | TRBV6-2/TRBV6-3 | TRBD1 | CAGRTGRYDGYTF | TGTGCCGGGAGGACAGGGCGATATGATGGCTACACCTTC
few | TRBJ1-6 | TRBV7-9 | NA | CASSEGGSWNSPLHF | TGTGCCAGCAGCGAGGGGGGGTCTTGGAATTCACCCCTCCACTTT
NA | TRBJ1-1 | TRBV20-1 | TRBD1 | CSAATGGYTEAFF | TGCAGTGCTGCGACAGGGGGCTACACTGAAGCTTTCTTT
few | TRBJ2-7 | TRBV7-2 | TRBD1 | CASSLEHRGEQYF | TGTGCCAGCAGCTTAGAACACAGGGGCGAGCAGTACTTC
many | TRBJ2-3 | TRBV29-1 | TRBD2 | CSVARGSTDTQYF | TGCAGCGTTGCGCGGGGGTCTACAGATACGCAGTATTTT
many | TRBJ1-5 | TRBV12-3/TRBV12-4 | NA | CASTAVGQPQHF | TGTGCCAGCACCGCAGTCGGTCAGCCCCAGCATTTT
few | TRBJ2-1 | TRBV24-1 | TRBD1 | CATSDTGGLANNEQFF | TGTGCCACCAGTGATACAGGGGGGCTAGCTAACAATGAGCAGTTCTTC
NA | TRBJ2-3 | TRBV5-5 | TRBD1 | CASSLALRQGFTDTQYF | TGTGCCAGCAGCTTGGCACTAAGACAGGGGTTCACAGATACGCAGTATTTT
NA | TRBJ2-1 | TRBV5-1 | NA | CASSLVRDPYNEQFF | TGCGCCAGCAGCTTGGTGCGGGATCCCTACAATGAGCAGTTCTTC
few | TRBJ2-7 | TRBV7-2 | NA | CASSLGAFSSYEQYF | TGTGCCAGCAGCTTAGGGGCGTTCAGCTCCTACGAGCAGTACTTC
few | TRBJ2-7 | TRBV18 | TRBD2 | CASSIGGLASEQYF | TGTGCCAGCTCGATAGGAGGACTAGCCAGCGAGCAGTACTTC
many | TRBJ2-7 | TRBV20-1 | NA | CSARDHGKGRRYEQYF | TGCAGTGCTAGAGATCACGGGAAGGGGCGCAGATACGAGCAGTACTTC
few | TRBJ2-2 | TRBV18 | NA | CASSPTYANTGELFF | TGTGCCAGCTCACCTACATACGCGAACACCGGGGAGCTGTTTTTT
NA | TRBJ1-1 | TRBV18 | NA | CASSLGGELNTEAFF | TGTGCCAGCTCACTCGGAGGAGAGCTGAACACTGAAGCTTTCTTT
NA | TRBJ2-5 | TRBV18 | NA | CASSLRHAQETQYF | TGTGCCAGCTCGTTAAGACATGCCCAAGAGACCCAGTACTTC
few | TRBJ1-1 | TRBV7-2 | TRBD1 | CASSTLTGVTEAFF | TGTGCCAGCAGCACCCTGACAGGGGTCACTGAAGCTTTCTTT
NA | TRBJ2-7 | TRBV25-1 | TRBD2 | CASSVLDPLRGREQYF | TGTGCCAGCAGTGTTCTTGACCCACTGCGGGGGAGGGAGCAGTACTTC
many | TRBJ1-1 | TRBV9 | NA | CASSVVPNTEAFF | TGTGCCAGCAGCGTAGTACCGAACACTGAAGCTTTCTTT
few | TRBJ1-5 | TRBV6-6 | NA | CASSYEGIQPQHF | TGTGCCAGCAGTTACGAGGGGATCCAGCCCCAGCATTTT
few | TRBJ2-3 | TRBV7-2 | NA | CASSLGTLTNTQYF | TGTGCCAGCAGCCTAGGAACCCTAACCAATACGCAGTATTTT
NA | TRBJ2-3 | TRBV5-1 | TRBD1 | CASTKDRPPDTQYF | TGCGCCAGCACCAAGGACAGGCCCCCAGATACGCAGTATTTT
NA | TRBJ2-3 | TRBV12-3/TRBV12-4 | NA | CATKPLNTDTQYF | TGTGCCACCAAGCCACTTAACACAGATACGCAGTATTTT
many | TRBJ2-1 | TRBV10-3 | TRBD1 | CAISDPDGQGTYNEQFF | TGTGCCATCAGTGACCCGGACGGACAGGGTACTTACAATGAGCAGTTCTTC
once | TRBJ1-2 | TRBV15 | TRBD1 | CATRREAGGDYGYTF | TGTGCCACCAGAAGAGAGGCAGGGGGTGACTATGGCTACACCTTC
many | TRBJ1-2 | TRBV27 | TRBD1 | CASSSGTGENGYTF | TGTGCCAGCAGTTCGGGCACAGGGGAAAATGGCTACACCTTC
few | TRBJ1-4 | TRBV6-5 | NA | CASSYPATNEKLFF | TGTGCCAGCAGTTACCCAGCAACTAATGAAAAACTGTTTTTT
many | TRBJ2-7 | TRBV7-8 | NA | CASSFLDGSSYEQYF | TGTGCCAGCAGTTTCCTAGACGGGAGCTCCTACGAGCAGTACTTC
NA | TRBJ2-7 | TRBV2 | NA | CASSTDSSYEQYF | TGTGCCAGCAGTACTGACAGCTCCTACGAGCAGTACTTC
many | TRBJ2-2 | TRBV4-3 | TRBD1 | CASSPGQGVTGELFF | TGCGCCAGCAGCCCGGGACAGGGAGTCACCGGGGAGCTGTTTTTT
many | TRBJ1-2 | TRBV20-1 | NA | CSASLGGGYTF | TGCAGTGCCAGCTTGGGGGGAGGCTACACCTTC
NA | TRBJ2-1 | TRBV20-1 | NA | CSALTSLEEQFF | TGCAGTGCGTTGACTAGTTTGGAAGAGCAGTTCTTC
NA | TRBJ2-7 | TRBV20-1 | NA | CSALDAEQYF | TGCAGTGCTCTGGACGCCGAGCAGTACTTC
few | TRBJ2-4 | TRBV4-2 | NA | CASSQGKAGYIQYF | TGTGCCAGCAGCCAAGGCAAGGCAGGATATATTCAGTACTTC
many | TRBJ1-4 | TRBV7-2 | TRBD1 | CASRPNRGSEKLFF | TGTGCCAGCAGGCCAAACAGGGGATCTGAAAAACTGTTTTTT
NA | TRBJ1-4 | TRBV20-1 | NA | CSARDVGSFGEKLFF | TGCAGTGCTAGAGATGTGGGGTCCTTCGGTGAAAAACTGTTTTTT